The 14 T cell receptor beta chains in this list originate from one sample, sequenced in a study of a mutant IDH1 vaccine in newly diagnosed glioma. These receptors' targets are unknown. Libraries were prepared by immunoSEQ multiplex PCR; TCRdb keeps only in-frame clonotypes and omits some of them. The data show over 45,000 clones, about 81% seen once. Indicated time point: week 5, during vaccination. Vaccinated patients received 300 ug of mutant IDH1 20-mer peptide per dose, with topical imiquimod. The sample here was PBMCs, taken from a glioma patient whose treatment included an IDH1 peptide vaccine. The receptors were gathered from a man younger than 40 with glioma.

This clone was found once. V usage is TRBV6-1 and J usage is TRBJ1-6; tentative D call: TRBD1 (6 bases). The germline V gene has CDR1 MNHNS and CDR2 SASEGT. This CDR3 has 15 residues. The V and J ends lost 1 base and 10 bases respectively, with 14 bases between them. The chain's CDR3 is CASSEVGRGISPLHF. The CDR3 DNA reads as TGTGCCAGCAGTGAAGTCGGCAGGGGCATATCACCCCTCCACTTT.

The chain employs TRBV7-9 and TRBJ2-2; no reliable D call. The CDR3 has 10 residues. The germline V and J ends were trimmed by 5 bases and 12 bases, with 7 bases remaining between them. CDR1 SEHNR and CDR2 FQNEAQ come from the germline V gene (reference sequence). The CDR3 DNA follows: TGTGCCAGCAGCCTGTCCAAGCTGTTTTTT. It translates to CASSLSKLFF.

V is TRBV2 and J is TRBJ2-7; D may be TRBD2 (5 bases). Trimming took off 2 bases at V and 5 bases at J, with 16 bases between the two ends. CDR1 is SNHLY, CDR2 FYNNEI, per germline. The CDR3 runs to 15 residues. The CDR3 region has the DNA TGTGCCAGCAGTGAAATAGCGAATTTGCATGACGAGCAGTACTTC. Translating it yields CASSEIANLHDEQYF.

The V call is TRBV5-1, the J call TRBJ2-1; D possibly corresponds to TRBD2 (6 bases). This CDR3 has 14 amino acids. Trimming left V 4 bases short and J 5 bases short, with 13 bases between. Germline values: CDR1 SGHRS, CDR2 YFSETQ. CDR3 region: CASSRRGRDNEQFF. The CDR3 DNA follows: TGCGCCAGCAGCCGGCGGGGCAGGGACAATGAGCAGTTCTTC.

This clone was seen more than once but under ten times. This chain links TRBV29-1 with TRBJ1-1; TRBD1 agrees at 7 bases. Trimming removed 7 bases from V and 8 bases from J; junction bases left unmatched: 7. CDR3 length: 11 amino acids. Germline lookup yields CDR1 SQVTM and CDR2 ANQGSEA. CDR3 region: CSAERTGEAFF. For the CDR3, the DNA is TGCAGCGCTGAGCGGACAGGAGAAGCTTTCTTT.

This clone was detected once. CDR3 DNA: TGCGCCAGCAGCTTGGAAGGGGGCTGGAGACAAGAGACCCAGTACTTC. Translated: CASSLEGGWRQETQYF. The chain carries TRBV5-1 and TRBJ2-5, with 7 bases lining up with TRBD1. The V segment lost 0 bases and the J segment 2 bases; nucleotides outside the gene matches: 7. The CDR3 spans 16 residues. Germline lookup yields CDR1 SGHRS and CDR2 YFSETQ.

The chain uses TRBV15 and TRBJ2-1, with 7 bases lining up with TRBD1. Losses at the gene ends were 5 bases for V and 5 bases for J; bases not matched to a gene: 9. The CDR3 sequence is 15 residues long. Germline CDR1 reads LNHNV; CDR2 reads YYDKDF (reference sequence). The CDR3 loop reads CATSSRQGQNNEQFF. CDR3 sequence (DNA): TGTGCCACCAGCTCTAGACAGGGACAGAACAATGAGCAGTTCTTC. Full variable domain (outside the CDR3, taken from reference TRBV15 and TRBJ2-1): DAMVIQNPRYQVTQFGKPVTLSCSQTLNHNVMYWYQQKSSQAPKLLFHYYDKDFNNEADTPDNFQSRRPNTSFCFLDIRSPGLGDTAMYLCATSSRQGQNNEQFFGPGTRLTVL.

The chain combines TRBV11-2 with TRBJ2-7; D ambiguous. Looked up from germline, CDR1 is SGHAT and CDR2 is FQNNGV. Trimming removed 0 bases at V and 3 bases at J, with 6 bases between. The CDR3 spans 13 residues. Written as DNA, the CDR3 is TGTGCCAGCAGCTTAGAGTTAGGCTACGAGCAGTACTTC. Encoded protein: CASSLELGYEQYF.

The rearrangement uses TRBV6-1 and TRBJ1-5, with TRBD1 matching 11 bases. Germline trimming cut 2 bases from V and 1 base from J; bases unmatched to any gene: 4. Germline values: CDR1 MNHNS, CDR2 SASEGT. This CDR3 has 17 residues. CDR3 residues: CASSERTGGGSNQPQHF. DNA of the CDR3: TGTGCCAGCAGTGAACGGACAGGGGGCGGAAGCAATCAGCCCCAGCATTTT.

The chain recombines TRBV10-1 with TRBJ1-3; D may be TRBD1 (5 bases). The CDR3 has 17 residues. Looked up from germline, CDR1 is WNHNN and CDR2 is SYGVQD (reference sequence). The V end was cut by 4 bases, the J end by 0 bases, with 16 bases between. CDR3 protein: CASSAWDRPNSGNTIYF. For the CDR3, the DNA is TGCGCCAGCAGTGCCTGGGACCGTCCGAACTCTGGAAACACCATATATTTT.

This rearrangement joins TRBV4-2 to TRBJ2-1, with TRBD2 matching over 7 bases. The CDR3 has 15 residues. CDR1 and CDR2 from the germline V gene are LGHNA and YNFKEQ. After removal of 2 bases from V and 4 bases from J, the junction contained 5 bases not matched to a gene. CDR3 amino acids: CASSQMAGGYNEQFF. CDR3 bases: TGTGCCAGCAGCCAAATGGCCGGGGGGTACAATGAGCAGTTCTTC.

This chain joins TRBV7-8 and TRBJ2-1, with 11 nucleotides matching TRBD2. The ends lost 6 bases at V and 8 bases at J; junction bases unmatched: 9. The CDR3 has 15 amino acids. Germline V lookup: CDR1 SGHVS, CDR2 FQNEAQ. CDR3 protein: CASRHTSGGNDEQFF. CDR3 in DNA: TGTGCCAGCAGACATACTAGCGGGGGTAACGATGAGCAGTTCTTC.

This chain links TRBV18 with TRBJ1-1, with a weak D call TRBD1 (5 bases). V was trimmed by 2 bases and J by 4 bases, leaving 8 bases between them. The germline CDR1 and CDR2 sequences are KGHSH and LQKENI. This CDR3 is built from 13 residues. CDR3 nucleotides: TGTGCCAGCTCACCATCGGGGGGCACTGAAGCTTTCTTT. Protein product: CASSPSGGTEAFF.

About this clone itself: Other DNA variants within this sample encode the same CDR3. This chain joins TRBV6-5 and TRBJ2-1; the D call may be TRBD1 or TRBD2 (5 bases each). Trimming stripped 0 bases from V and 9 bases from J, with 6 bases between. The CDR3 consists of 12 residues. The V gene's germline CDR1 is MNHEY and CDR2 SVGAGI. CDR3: CASSYSGGEQFF. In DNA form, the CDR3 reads TGTGCCAGCAGTTACTCTGGGGGTGAGCAGTTCTTC.